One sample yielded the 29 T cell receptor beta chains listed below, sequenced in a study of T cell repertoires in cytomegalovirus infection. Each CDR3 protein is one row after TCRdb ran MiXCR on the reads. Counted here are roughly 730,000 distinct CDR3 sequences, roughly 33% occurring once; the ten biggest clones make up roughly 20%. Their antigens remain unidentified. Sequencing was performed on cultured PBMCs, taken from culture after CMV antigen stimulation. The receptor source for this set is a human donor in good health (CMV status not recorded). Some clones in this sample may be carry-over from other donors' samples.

CDR3 sequence reads: CASSYWEGRPYEQYF. As DNA, the CDR3 is TGTGCCAGCAGTTATTGGGAGGGCCGACCCTACGAGCAGTACTTC. The rearrangement links TRBV6-6 to TRBJ2-7; 7 nucleotides match TRBD2. Germline loops: CDR1 MNHNY, CDR2 SVGAGI (reference sequence). This CDR3 region has 15 residues. With 3 bases clipped from V and 2 bases from J, the junction kept 7 bases outside the gene matches.

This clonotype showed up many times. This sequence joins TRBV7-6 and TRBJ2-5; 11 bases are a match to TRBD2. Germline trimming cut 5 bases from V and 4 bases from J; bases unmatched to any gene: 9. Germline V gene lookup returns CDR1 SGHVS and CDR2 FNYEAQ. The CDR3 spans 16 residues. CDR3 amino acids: CASSLATSGDGETQYF. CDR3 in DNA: TGTGCCAGCAGCCTGGCGACTAGCGGGGATGGAGAGACCCAGTACTTC.

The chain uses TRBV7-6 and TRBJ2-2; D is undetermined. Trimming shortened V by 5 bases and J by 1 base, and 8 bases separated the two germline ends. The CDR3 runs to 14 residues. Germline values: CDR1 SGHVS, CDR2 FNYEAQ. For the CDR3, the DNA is TGTGCCAGCAGCCCTAACGGGAACACCGGGGAGCTGTTTTTT. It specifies CASSPNGNTGELFF.

CDR3 nucleotides: TGTGCCAGCAACTTGGGACTACGTCGAGCCCAGTACTTC. Its translation is CASNLGLRRAQYF. The rearrangement links TRBV7-2 to TRBJ2-5; TRBD2 aligns across 7 bases. From germline, CDR1 is SGHTA and CDR2 FQGNSA. V lost 7 bases, J lost 9 bases, and 11 bases stayed unmatched. This CDR3 has 13 residues. The full variable domain, its missing parts supplied by reference TRBV7-2 and TRBJ2-5, is GAGVSQSPSNKVTEKGKDVELRCDPISGHTALYWYRQSLGQGLEFLIYFQGNSAPDKSGLPSDRFSAERTGGSVSTLTIQRTQQEDSAVYLCASNLGLRRAQYFGPGTRLLVL.

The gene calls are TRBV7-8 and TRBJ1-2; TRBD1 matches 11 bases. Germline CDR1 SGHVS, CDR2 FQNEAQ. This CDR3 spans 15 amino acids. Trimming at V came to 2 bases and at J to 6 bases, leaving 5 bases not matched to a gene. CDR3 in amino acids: CASSLWTGGVDGYTF. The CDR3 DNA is TGTGCCAGCAGCTTATGGACAGGGGGCGTAGATGGCTACACCTTC.

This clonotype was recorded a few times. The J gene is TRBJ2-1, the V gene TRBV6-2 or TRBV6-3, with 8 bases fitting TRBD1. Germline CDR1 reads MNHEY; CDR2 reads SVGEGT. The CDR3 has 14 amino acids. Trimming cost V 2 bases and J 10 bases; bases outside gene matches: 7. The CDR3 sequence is CASSYTRTGNEQFF. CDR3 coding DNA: TGTGCCAGCAGTTACACCAGGACAGGGAACGAGCAGTTCTTC.

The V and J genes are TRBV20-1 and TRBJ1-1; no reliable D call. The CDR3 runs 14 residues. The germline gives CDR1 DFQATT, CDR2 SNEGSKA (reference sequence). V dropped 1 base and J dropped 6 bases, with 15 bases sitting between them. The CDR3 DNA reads TGCAGTGCTAGAGTTTTCCGGATTAACTCTGAAGCTTTCTTT. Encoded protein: CSARVFRINSEAFF.

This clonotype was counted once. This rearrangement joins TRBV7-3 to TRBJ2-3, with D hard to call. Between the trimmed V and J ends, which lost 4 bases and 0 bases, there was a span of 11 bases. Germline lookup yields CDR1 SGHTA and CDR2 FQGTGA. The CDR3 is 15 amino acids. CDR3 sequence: CASSSTEDSTDTQYF. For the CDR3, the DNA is TGTGCCAGCAGCTCAACTGAGGATAGCACAGATACGCAGTATTTT.

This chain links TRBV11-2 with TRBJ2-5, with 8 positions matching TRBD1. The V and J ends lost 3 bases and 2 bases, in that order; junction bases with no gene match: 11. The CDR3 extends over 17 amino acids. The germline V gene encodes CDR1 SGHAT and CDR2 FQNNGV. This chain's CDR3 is CASSLRRQGAAQETQYF. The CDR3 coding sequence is TGTGCCAGCAGCTTGCGGCGGCAGGGGGCAGCACAAGAGACCCAGTACTTC.

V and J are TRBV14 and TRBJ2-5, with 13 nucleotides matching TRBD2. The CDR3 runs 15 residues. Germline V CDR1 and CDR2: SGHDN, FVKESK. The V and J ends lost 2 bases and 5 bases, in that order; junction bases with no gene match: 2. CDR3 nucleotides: TGTGCCAGCAGCCAACTGGGACTAGCGGGGGAGACCCAGTACTTC. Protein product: CASSQLGLAGETQYF.

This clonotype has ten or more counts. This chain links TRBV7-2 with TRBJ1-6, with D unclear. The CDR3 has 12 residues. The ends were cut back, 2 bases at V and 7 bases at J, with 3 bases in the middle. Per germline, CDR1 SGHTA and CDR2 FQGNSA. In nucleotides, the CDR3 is TGTGCCAGCAGCTTATGGAATTCACCCCTCCACTTT. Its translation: CASSLWNSPLHF.

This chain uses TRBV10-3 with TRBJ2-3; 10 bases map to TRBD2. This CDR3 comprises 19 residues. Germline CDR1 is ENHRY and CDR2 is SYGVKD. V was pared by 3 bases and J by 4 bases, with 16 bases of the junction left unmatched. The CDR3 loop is CAISEGPSGSPQRADTQYF. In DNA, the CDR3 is TGTGCCATCAGTGAAGGTCCTAGCGGGAGTCCCCAGCGAGCAGATACGCAGTATTTT.

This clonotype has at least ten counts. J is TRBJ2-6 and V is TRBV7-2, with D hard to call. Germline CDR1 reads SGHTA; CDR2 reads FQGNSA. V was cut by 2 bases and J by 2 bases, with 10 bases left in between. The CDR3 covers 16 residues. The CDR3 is CASSLSISAGANVLTF. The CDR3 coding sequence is TGTGCCAGCAGCTTATCTATTTCGGCTGGGGCCAACGTCCTGACTTTC.

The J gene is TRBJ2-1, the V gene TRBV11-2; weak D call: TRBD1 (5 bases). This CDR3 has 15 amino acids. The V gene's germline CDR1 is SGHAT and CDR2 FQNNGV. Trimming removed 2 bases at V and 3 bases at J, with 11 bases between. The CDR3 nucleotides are TGTGCCAGCAGCTTAAGGCCAGGGCTCTACAATGAGCAGTTCTTC. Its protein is CASSLRPGLYNEQFF.

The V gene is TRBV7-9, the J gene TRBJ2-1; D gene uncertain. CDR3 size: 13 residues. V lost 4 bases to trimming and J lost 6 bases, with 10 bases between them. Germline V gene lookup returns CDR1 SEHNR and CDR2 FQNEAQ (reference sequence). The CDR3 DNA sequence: TGTGCCAGCAGCTCGGACGTAAGCAATGAGCAGTTCTTC. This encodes CASSSDVSNEQFF.

CDR3 coding DNA: TGTGCCAGCAGTGACAGGGTCGGCGGGAACACAGATACGCAGTATTTT. This gives the protein CASSDRVGGNTDTQYF. The rearrangement links TRBV6-4 to TRBJ2-3, with TRBD2 as a possible D gene (6 bases). Germline assignment: CDR1 MRHNA and CDR2 SNTAGT. CDR3 length: 16 residues. V was clipped by 2 bases and J by 2 bases, with 14 bases between them.

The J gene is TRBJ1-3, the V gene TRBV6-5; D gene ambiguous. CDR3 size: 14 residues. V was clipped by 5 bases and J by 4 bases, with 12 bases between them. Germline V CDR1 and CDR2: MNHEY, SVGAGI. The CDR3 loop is CASSRDEKGNTIYF. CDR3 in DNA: TGTGCCAGCAGTAGAGACGAAAAAGGAAACACCATATATTTT.

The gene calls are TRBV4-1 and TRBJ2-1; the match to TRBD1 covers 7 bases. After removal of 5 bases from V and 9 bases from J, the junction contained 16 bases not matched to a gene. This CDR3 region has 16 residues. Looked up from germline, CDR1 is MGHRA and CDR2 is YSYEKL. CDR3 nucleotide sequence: TGCGCCAGCAGCGACTCAGCCATTGGGGGACAGAGTGAGCAGTTCTTC. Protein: CASSDSAIGGQSEQFF.

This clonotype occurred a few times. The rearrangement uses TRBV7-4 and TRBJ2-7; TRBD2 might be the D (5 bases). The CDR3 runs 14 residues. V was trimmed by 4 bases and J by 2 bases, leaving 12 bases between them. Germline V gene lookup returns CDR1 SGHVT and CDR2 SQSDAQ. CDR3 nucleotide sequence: TGTGCCAGCAGCTCCGGACTGGAAACCTACGAGCAGTACTTC. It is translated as CASSSGLETYEQYF.

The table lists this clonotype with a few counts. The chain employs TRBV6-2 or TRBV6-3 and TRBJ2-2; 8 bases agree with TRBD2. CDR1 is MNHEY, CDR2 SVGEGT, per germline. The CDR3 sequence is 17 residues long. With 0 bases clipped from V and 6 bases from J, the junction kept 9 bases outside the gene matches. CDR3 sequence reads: CASSYSNEGLAPGELFF. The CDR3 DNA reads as TGTGCCAGCAGTTACTCGAATGAAGGACTAGCTCCCGGGGAGCTGTTTTTT.

CDR3 in DNA: TGTGCCAGCAGCTCCCAAGATCAGCCCCAGCATTTT. Translating it yields CASSSQDQPQHF. This chain connects TRBV7-9 to TRBJ1-5; D ambiguous. The CDR3 is 12 amino acids. Germline V gene lookup returns CDR1 SEHNR and CDR2 FQNEAQ (reference sequence). Trimming removed 4 bases from V and 5 bases from J, with 6 bases in between.

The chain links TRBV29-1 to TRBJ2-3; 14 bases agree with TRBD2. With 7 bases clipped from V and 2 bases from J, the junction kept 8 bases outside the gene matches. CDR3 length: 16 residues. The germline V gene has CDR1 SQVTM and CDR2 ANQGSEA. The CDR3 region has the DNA TGCAGCGCCGACGGGACTAGCGGGGGCCACACAGATACGCAGTATTTT. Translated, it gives CSADGTSGGHTDTQYF.

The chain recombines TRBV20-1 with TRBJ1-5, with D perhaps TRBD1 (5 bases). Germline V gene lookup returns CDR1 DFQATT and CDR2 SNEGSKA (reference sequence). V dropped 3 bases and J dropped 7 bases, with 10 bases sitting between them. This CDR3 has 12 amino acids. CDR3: CSAREGYQPQHF. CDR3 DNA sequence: TGCAGTGCTAGGGAGGGGTACCAGCCCCAGCATTTT.

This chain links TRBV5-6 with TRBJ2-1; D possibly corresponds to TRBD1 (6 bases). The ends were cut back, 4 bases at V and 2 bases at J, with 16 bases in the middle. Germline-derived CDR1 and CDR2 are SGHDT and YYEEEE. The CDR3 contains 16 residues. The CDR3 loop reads CASSQLPGQAYNEQFF. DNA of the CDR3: TGTGCCAGCAGCCAACTGCCGGGACAAGCCTACAATGAGCAGTTCTTC.

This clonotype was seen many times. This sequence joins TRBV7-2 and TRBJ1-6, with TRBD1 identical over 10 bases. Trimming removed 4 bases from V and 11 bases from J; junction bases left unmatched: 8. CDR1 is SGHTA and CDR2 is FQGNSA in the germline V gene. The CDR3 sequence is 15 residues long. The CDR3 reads CASSSTGTGVTPLHF. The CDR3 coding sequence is TGTGCCAGCAGCTCGACCGGGACAGGGGTAACACCCCTCCACTTT.

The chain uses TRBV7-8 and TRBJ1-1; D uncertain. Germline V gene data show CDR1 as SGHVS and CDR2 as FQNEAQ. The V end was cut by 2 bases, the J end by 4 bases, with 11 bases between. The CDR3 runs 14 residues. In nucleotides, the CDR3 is TGTGCCAGCAGCTTAAGTCATCCGGGCACTGAAGCTTTCTTT. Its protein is CASSLSHPGTEAFF.

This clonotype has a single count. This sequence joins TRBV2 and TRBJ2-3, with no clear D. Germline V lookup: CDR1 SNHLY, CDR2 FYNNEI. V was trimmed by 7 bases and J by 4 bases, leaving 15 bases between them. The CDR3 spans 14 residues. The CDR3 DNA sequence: TGTGCCAGCACCGTACTCCCCAGAGCAGATACGCAGTATTTT. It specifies CASTVLPRADTQYF.

The CDR3, as DNA: TGTGCTAGTGGTACCGACACCGGCGGATCCTACGAGCAGTACTTC. This sequence encodes CASGTDTGGSYEQYF. The genes are TRBV12-5 and TRBJ2-7; D uncertain. Germline V gene lookup returns CDR1 LGHNT and CDR2 FRNRAP. The ends were cut back, 5 bases at V and 1 base at J, with 15 bases in the middle. This CDR3 is 15 amino acids long.

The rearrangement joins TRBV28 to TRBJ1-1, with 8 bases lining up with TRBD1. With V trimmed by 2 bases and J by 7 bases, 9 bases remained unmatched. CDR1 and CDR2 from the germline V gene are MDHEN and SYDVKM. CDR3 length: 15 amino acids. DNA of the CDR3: TGTGCCAGCAGTTTAAGGGCAGGGGGCTTAGGTGAAGCTTTCTTT. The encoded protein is CASSLRAGGLGEAFF.